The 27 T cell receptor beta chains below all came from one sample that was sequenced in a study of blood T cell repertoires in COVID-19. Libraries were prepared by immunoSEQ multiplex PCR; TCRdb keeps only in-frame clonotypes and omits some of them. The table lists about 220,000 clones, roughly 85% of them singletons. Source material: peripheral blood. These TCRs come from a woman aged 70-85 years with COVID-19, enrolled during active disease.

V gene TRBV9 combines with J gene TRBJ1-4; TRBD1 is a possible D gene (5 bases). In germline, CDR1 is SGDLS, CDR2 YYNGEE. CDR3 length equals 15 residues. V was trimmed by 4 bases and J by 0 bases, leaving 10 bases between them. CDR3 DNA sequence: TGTGCCAGCAGCTCCTCGGGGGCAACTAATGAAAAACTGTTTTTT. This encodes CASSSSGATNEKLFF.

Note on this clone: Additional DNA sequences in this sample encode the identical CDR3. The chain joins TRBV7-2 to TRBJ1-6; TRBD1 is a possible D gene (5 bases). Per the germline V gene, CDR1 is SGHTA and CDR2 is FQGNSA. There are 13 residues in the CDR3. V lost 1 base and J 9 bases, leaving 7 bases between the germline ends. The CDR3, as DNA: TGTGCCAGCAGCTTAGGGGGGGGTTCACCCCTCCACTTT. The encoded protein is CASSLGGGSPLHF.

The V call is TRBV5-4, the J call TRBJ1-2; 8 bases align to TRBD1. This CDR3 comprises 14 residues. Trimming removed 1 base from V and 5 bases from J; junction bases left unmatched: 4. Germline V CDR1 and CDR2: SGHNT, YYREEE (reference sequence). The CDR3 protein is CASSLTGGKYGYTF. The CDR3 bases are TGTGCCAGCAGCTTGACAGGGGGGAAGTATGGCTACACCTTC.

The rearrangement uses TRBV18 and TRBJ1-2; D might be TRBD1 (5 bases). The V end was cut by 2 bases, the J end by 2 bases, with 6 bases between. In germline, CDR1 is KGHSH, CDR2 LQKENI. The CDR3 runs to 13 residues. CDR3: CASSPGGNYGYTF. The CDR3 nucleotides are TGTGCCAGCTCACCAGGGGGGAACTATGGCTACACCTTC.

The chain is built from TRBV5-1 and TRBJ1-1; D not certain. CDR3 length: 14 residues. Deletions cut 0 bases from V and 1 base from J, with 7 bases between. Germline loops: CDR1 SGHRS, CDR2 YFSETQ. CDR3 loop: CASSLVGRNTEAFF. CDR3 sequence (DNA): TGCGCCAGCAGCTTGGTGGGCCGGAACACTGAAGCTTTCTTT.

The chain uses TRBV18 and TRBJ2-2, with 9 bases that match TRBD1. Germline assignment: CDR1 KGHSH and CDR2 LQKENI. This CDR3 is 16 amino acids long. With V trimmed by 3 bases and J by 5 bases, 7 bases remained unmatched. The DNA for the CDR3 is TGTGCCAGCTCACCTGCCGCGGACAGGGGTACCGGGGAGCTGTTTTTT. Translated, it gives CASSPAADRGTGELFF.

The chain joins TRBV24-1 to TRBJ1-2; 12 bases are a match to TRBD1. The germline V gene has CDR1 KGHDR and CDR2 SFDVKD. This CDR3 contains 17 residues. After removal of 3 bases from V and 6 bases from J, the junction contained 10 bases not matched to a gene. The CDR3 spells CATSDRGTGGGKDGYTF. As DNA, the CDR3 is TGTGCCACCAGTGATCGCGGGACAGGGGGCGGAAAAGATGGCTACACCTTC.

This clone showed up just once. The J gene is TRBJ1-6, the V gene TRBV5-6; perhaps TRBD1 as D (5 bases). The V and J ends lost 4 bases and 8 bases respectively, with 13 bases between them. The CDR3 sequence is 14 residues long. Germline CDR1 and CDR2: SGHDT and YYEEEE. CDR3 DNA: TGTGCCAGCAGCCTCTCGGGAGGGGATTCACCCCTCCACTTT. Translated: CASSLSGGDSPLHF. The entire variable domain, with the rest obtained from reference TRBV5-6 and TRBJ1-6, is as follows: DAGVTQSPTHLIKTRGQQVTLRCSPKSGHDTVSWYQQALGQGPQFIFQYYEEEERQRGNFPDRFSGHQFPNYSSELNVNALLLGDSALYLCASSLSGGDSPLHFGNGTRLTVT.

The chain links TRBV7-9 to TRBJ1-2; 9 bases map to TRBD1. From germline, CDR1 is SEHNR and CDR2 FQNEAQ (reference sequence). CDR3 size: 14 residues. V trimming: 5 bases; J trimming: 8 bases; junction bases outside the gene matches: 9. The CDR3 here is CASSRDRVAAGYTF. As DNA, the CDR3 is TGTGCCAGCAGCAGGGACAGGGTTGCCGCGGGCTACACCTTC. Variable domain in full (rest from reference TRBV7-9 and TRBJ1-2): DTGVSQNPRHKITKRGQNVTFRCDPISEHNRLYWYRQTLGQGPEFLTYFQNEAQLEKSRLLSDRFSAERPKGSFSTLEIQRTEQGDSAMYLCASSRDRVAAGYTFGSGTRLTVV.

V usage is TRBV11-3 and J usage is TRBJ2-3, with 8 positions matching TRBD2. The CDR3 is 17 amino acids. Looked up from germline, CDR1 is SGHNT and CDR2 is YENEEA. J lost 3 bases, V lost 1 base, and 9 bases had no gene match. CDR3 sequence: CASSLAGGVGKTDTQYF. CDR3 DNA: TGTGCCAGCAGCTTAGCGGGGGGGGTCGGGAAGACAGATACGCAGTATTTT.

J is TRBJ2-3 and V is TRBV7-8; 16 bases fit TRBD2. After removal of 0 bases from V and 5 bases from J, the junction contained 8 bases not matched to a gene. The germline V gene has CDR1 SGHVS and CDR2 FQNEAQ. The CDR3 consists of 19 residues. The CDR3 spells CASSLAGTSGRVVGDTQYF. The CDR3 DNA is TGTGCCAGCAGCTTAGCTGGGACTAGCGGGAGGGTCGTAGGAGATACGCAGTATTTT.

CDR3 residues: CASSIEEGLLFGYTF. The CDR3 nucleotides read TGTGCCAGCAGCATAGAGGAGGGACTCCTTTTCGGCTACACCTTC. This rearrangement joins TRBV6-5 to TRBJ1-2, with D perhaps TRBD1 (5 bases). Germline lookup yields CDR1 MNHEY and CDR2 SVGAGI. This CDR3 has 15 amino acids. V dropped 6 bases and J dropped 8 bases, with 22 bases sitting between them.

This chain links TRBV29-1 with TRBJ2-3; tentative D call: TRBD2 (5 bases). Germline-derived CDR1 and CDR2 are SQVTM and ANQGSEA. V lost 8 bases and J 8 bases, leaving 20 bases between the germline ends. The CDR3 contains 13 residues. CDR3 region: CSTWAGGSGTQYF. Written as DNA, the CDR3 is TGCAGCACTTGGGCAGGAGGTTCTGGTACGCAGTATTTT.

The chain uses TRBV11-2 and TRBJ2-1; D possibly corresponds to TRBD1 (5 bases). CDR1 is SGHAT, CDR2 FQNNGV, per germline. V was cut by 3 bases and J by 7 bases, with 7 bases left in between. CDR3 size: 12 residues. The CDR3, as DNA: TGTGCCAGCAGCTTCAGGGCGAATGAGCAGTTCTTC. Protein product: CASSFRANEQFF.

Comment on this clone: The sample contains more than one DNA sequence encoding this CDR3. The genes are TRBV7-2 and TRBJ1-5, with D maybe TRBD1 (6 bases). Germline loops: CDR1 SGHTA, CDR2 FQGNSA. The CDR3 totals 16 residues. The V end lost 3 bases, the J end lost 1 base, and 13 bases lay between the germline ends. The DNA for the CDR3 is TGTGCCAGCAGCTTGTACAGGGCTGGGAGCAATCAGCCCCAGCATTTT. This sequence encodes CASSLYRAGSNQPQHF.

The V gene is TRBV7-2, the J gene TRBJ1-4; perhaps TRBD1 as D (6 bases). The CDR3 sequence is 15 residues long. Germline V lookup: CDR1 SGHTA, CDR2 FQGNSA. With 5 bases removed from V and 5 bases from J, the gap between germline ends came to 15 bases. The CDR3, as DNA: TGTGCCAGCAGCCTGAGGACAGCTTCGAATGAAAAACTGTTTTTT. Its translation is CASSLRTASNEKLFF.

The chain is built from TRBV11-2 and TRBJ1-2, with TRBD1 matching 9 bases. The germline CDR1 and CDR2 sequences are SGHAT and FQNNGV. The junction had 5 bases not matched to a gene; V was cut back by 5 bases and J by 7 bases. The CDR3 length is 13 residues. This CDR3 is CASSRQGVFGYTF. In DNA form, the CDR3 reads TGTGCCAGCAGCAGACAGGGGGTTTTTGGCTACACCTTC.

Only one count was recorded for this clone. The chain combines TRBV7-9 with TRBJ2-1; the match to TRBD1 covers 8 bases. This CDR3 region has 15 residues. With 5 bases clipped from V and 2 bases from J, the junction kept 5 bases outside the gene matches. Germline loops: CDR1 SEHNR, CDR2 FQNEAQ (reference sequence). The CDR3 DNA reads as TGTGCCAGCAGCCCAAGACAGGGGACCTACAATGAGCAGTTCTTC. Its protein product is CASSPRQGTYNEQFF.

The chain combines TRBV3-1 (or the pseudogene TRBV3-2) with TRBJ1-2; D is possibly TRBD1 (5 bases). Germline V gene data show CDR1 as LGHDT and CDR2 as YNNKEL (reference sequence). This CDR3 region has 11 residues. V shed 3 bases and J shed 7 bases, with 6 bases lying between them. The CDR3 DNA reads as TGTGCCAGCAGCCAGGGGGGTGGCTACACCTTC. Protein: CASSQGGGYTF.

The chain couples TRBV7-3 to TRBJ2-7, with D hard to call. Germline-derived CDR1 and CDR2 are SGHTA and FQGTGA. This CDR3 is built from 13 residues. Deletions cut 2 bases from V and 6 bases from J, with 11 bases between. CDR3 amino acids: CASSLRGTGEQYF. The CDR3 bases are TGTGCCAGCAGCTTACGCGGCACCGGCGAGCAGTACTTC. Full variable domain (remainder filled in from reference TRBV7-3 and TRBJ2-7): GAGVSQTPSNKVTEKGKYVELRCDPISGHTALYWYRQSLGQGPEFLIYFQGTGAADDSGLPNDRFFAVRPEGSVSTLKIQRTERGDSAVYLCASSLRGTGEQYFGPGTRLTVT.

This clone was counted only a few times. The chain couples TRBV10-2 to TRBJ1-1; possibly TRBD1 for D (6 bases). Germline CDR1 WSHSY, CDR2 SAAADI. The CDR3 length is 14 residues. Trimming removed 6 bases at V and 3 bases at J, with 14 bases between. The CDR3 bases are TGCGCCAGCAGGCCGGGACCAGGGGACACTGAAGCTTTCTTT. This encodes CASRPGPGDTEAFF.

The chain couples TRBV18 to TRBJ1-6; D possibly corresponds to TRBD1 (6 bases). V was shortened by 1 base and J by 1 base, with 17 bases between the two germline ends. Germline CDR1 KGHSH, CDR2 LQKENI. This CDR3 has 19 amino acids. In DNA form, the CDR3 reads TGTGCCAGCTCACCACTGGGGGGGCGAGGAAGATCCTATAATTCACCCCTCCACTTT. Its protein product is CASSPLGGRGRSYNSPLHF.

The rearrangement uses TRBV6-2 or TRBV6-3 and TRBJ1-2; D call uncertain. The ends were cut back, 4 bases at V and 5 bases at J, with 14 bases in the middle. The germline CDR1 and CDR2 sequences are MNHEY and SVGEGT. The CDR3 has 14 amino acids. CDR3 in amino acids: CASSSAGQRYGYTF. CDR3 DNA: TGTGCCAGCAGTTCAGCTGGGCAACGGTATGGCTACACCTTC.

CDR3: CASSLGSGFPEAFF. DNA of the CDR3: TGCGCCAGCAGCCTGGGGTCGGGTTTCCCTGAAGCTTTCTTT. The chain joins TRBV5-1 to TRBJ1-1; no firm D call. This CDR3 has 14 amino acids. The V gene's germline CDR1 is SGHRS and CDR2 YFSETQ. V was pared by 4 bases and J by 6 bases, with 16 bases between.

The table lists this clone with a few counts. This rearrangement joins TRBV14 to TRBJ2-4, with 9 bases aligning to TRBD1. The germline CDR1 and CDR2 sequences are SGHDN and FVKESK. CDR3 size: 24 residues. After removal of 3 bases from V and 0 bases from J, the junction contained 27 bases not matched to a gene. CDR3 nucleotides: TGTGCCAGCAGCCAGGTAACGGACAGGGGTGAAATCCCGAAACAAAGACTAGCCAAAAACATTCAGTACTTC. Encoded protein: CASSQVTDRGEIPKQRLAKNIQYF.

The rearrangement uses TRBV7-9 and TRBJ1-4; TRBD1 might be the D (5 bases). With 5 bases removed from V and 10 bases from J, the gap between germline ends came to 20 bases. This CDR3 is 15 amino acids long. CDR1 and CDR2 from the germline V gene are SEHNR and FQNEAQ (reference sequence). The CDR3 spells CASSRTAGGDGKLFF. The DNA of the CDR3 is TGTGCCAGCAGCCGAACGGCCGGGGGTGATGGAAAACTGTTTTTT.

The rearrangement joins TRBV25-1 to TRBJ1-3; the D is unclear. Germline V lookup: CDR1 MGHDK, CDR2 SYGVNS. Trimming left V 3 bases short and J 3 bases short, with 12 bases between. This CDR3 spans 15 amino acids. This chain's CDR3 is CASSEPGIGGNTIYF. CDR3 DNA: TGTGCCAGCAGTGAGCCGGGGATAGGTGGAAACACCATATATTTT. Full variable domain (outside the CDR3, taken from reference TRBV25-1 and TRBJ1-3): EADIYQTPRYLVIGTGKKITLECSQTMGHDKMYWYQQDPGMELHLIHYSYGVNSTEKGDLSSESTVSRIRTEHFPLTLESARPSHTSQYLCASSEPGIGGNTIYFGEGSWLTVV.